This note documents a single T cell receptor beta chain sequence. This specimen comes from a study of blood T cell repertoires in COVID-19. Study as a whole: COVID-19 samples from acute and convalescent phases originated in the United States, Italy and Spain. The cDNA or gDNA used as material had been derived from T cells, B-cell-depleted T cells, or PBMCs.

As originally analysed: By means of reference gene primer amplification, nucleated cell counts were estimated. Using immunoSEQ multiplex PCR, the repertoire was profiled, and TCRdb retains in-frame clones only, with some absent. V, J and clone size reflect that table, while D and trimming were determined from the DNA. The top ten hold 4% to 5.5% of the sample, which has around 110,000 clones, 82% seen once. Germline lookup yields CDR1 SGHNT and CDR2 YENEEA. V was pared by 5 bases and J by 5 bases, with 12 bases of the junction left unmatched. The CDR3 length is 18 residues. This sequence joins TRBV11-3 and TRBJ2-5, with 15 bases lining up with TRBD2. Specimen: peripheral blood. The origin of this receptor is a woman in her 70s with acute or convalescent COVID-19. CDR3 DNA sequence: TGTGCCAGCAGCCATCCTGGGACTAGCGGGGGGCCGGGGGAGACCCAGTACTTC. It codes for CASSHPGTSGGPGETQYF.